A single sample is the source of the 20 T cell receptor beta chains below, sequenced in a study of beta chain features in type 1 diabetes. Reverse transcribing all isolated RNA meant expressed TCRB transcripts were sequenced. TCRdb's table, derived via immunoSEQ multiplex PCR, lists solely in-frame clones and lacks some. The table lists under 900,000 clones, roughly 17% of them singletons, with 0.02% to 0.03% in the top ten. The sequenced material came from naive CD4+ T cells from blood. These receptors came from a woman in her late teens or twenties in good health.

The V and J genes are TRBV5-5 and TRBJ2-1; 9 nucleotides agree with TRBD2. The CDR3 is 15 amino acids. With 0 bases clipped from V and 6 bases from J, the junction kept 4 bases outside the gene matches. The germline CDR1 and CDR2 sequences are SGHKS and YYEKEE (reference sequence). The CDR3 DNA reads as TGTGCCAGCAGCTTGGGCTCTAGCGGGACCAATGAGCAGTTCTTC. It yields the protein CASSLGSSGTNEQFF.

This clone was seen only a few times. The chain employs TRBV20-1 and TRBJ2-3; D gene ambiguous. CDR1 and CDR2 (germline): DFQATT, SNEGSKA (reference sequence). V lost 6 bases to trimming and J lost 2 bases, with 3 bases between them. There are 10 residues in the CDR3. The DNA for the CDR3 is TGCAGTGCCTTCACAGATACGCAGTATTTT. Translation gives CSAFTDTQYF.

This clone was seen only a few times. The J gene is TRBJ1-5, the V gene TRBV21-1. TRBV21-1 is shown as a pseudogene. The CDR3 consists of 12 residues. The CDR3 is CASSKVRQPQHF. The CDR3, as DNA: TGTGCCAGCAGCAAAGTACGTCAGCCCCAGCATTTT.

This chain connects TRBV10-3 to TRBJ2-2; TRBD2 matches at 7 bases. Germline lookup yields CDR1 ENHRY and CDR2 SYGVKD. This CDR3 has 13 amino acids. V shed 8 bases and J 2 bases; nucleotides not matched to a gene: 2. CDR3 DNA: TGTGCCATCGGGACTACAAACACCGGGGAGCTGTTTTTT. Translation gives CAIGTTNTGELFF.

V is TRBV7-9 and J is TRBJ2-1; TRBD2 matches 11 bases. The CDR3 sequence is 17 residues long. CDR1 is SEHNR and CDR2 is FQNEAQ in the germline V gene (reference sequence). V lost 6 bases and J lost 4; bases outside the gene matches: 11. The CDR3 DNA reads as TGTGCCAGCAGGAAGACGGGACTAGCGGATATTTACAATGAGCAGTTCTTC. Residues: CASRKTGLADIYNEQFF.

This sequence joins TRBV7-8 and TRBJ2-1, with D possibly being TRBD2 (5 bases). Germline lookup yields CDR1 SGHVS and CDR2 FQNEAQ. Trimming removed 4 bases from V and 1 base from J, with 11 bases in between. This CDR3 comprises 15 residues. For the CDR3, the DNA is TGTGCCAGCAGCTATCAGAGGGAATCCTACAATGAGCAGTTCTTC. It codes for CASSYQRESYNEQFF.

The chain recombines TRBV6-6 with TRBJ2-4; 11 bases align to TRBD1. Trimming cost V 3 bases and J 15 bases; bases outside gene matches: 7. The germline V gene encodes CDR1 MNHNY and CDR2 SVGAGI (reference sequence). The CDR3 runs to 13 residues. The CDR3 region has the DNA TGTGCCAGCAGTTATTCCGGGACAGGGGGTCGGTACTTC. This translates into CASSYSGTGGRYF.

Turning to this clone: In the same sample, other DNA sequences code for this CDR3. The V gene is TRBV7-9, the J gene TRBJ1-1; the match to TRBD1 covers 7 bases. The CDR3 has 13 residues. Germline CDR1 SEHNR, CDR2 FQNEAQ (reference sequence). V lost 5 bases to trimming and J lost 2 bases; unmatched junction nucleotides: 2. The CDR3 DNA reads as TGTGCCAGCAGCCGACAGGGCAACACTGAAGCTTTCTTT. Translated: CASSRQGNTEAFF. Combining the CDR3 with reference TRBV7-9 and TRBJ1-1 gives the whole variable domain DTGVSQNPRHKITKRGQNVTFRCDPISEHNRLYWYRQTLGQGPEFLTYFQNEAQLEKSRLLSDRFSAERPKGSFSTLEIQRTEQGDSAMYLCASSRQGNTEAFFGQGTRLTVV.

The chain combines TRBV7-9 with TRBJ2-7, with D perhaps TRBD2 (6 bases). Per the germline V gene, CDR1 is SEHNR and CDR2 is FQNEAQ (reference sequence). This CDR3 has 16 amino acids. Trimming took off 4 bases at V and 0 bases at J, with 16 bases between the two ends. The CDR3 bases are TGTGCCAGCAGCTCAGAAGCTTTAGCGGTCTCCTACGAGCAGTACTTC. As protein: CASSSEALAVSYEQYF.

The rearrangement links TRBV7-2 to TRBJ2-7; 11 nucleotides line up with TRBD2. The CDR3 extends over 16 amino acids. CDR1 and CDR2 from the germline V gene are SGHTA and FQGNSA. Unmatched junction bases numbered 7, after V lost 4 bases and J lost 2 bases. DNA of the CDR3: TGTGCCAGCAGCTCGTGGAGACTAGCGGGGCCCTACGAGCAGTACTTC. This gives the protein CASSSWRLAGPYEQYF.

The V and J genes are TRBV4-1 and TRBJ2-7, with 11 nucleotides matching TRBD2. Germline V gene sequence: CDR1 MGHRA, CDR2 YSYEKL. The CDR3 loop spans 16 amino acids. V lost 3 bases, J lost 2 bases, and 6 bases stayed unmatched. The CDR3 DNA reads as TGCGCCAGCAGCCATATAACTAGCGGGAGACCCTACGAGCAGTACTTC. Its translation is CASSHITSGRPYEQYF.

The CDR3 loop reads CASSLFQEETQYF. CDR3 DNA: TGTGCCAGCAGCTTATTTCAGGAAGAGACCCAGTACTTC. The V gene is TRBV7-6, the J gene TRBJ2-5, with unresolved D. CDR3 length: 13 residues. V lost 2 bases and J lost 3, with 7 bases in between. The germline gives CDR1 SGHVS, CDR2 FNYEAQ.

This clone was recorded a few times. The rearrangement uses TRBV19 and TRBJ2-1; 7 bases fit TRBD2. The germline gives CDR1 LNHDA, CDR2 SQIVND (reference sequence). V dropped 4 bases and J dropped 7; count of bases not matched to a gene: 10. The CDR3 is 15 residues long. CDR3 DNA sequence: TGTGCCAGTAGTACAGGCGGGAGTCTCCCTAATGAGCAGTTCTTC. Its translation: CASSTGGSLPNEQFF.

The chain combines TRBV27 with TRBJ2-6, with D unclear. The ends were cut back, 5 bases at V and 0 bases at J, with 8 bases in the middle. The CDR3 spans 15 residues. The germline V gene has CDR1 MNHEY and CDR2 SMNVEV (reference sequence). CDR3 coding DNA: TGTGCCAGCAGTGTTGTAGACTCTGGGGCCAACGTCCTGACTTTC. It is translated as CASSVVDSGANVLTF. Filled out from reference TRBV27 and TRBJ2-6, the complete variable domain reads EAQVTQNPRYLITVTGKKLTVTCSQNMNHEYMSWYRQDPGLGLRQIYYSMNVEVTDKGDVPEGYKVSRKEKRNFPLILESPSPNQTSLYFCASSVVDSGANVLTFGAGSRLTVL.

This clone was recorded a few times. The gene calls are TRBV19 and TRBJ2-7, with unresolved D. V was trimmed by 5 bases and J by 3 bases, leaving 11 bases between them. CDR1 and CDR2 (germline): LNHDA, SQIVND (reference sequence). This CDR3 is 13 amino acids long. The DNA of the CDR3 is TGTGCCAGTAGTTATATGGGCAGCTACGAGCAGTACTTC. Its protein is CASSYMGSYEQYF.

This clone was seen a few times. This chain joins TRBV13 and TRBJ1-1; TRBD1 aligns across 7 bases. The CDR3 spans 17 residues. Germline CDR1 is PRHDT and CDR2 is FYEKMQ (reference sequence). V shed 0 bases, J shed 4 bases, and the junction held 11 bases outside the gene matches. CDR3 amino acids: CASSLGRDRGFFTEAFF. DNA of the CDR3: TGTGCCAGCAGCTTAGGCCGGGACAGAGGATTTTTCACTGAAGCTTTCTTT. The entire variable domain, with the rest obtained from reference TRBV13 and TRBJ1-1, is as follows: AAGVIQSPRHLIKEKRETATLKCYPIPRHDTVYWYQQGPGQDPQFLISFYEKMQSDKGSIPDRFSAQQFSDYHSELNMSSLELGDSALYFCASSLGRDRGFFTEAFFGQGTRLTVV.

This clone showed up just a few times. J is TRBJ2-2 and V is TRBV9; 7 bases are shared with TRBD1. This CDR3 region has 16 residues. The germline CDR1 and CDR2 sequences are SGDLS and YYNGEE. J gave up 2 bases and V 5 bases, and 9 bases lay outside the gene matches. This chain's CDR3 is CASSRGGQANTGELFF. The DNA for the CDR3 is TGTGCCAGCAGTCGAGGTGGACAGGCTAACACCGGGGAGCTGTTTTTT.

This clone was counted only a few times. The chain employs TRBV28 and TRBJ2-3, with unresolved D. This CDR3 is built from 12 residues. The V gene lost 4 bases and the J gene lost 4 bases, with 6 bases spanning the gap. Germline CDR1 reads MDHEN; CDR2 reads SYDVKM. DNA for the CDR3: TGTGCCAGCAGTTCCGAGCCAGATACGCAGTATTTT. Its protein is CASSSEPDTQYF.

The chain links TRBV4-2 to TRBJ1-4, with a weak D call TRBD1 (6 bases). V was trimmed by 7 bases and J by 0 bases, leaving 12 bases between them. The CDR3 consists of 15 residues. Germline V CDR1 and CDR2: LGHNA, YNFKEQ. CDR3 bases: TGTGCCAGCACCCACAGACAGGCAACTAATGAAAAACTGTTTTTT. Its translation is CASTHRQATNEKLFF.

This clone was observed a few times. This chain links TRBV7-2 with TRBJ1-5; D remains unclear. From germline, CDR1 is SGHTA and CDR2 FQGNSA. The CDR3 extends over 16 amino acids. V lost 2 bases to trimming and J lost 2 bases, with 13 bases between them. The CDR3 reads CASSLMRSLGNQPQHF. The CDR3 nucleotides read TGTGCCAGCAGCTTAATGCGATCCTTGGGCAATCAGCCCCAGCATTTT.